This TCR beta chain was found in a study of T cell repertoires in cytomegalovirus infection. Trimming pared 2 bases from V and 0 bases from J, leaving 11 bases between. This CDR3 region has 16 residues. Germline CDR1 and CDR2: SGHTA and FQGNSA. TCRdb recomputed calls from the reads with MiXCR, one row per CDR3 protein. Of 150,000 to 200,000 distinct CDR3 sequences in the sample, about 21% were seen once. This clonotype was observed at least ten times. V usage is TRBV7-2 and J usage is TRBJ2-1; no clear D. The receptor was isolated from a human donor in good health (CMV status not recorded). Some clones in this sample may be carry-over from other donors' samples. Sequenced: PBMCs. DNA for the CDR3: TGTGCCAGCAGCTTATCATTCCCGAGCTCCTACAATGAGCAGTTCTTC. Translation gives CASSLSFPSSYNEQFF.